The entry that follows covers one T cell receptor beta chain sequence. The antigen remains undetermined. Germline lookup yields CDR1 SGDLS and CDR2 YYNGEE. This CDR3 is built from 17 residues. The junction had 9 bases not matched to a gene; V was cut back by 4 bases and J by 4 bases. This entry belongs to a study of OX40 agonist ivuxolimab in advanced cancers. Study details: A mean age of approximately 64 years, range roughly 23 to 85, was recorded, and around 85% were male.

Points from the study as a whole: The study did not work out the antigen specificity of the expanded peripheral T cells.

Assay used: immunoSEQ multiplex PCR; TCRdb lists only in-frame clones, some missing. This repertoire shows under 85,000 clones, over 85% found once; its top ten account for about 6.6%. The sequencing here drew on CD4+ or CD8+ T cells sorted from blood, taken in a trial of the OX40 agonist ivuxolimab. The rearrangement uses TRBV9 and TRBJ2-2; the match to TRBD2 covers 11 bases. The clonotype comes from an adult with an advanced solid tumor such as melanoma, head and neck, liver or kidney cancer. The DNA of the CDR3 is TGTGCCAGCAGCCCATTCTTACTAGCGGGGGTCACCGGGGAGCTGTTTTTT. This translates into CASSPFLLAGVTGELFF.